Below are 8 T cell receptor beta chains sequenced from a single sample in a study of human T cells and chemical hapten exposure. TCRdb re-analysed the RACE reads in MiXCR, keeping a single row per CDR3 protein. The sample carries approximately 85,000 distinct CDR3 sequences, roughly a tenth recorded once. Time point specified: patch test 2, 6 weeks after DPC sensitization. The sample's treatment: therapeutic diphenylcyclopropenone sensitization with weekly scalp DPC. Material: whole blood, obtained in connection with sensitization to the hapten diphenylcyclopropenone (DPC). The receptors stem from a woman aged 30 to 39 with alopecia areata. Some clones in this sample may be carry-over from other donors' samples.

This clonotype has ten or more counts. The chain carries TRBV12-5 and TRBJ2-7, with D possibly matching TRBD1 (6 bases). CDR3 length: 16 residues. CDR1 and CDR2 from the germline V gene are LGHNT and FRNRAP. V shed 7 bases and J shed 3 bases, with 22 bases lying between them. This CDR3 is CASANPPGQQVYEQYF. The DNA of the CDR3 is TGTGCTAGTGCCAACCCTCCGGGACAACAGGTCTACGAGCAGTACTTC.

V is TRBV25-1 and J is TRBJ2-2; 9 positions agree with TRBD2. Germline V gives CDR1 MGHDK, CDR2 SYGVNS. CDR3 length: 14 amino acids. With 2 bases clipped from V and 6 bases from J, the junction kept 1 base outside the gene matches. DNA for the CDR3: TGTGCCAGCAGTGAAGCGGGAGGGGCCGGGGAGCTGTTTTTT. This encodes CASSEAGGAGELFF.

This clonotype was detected ten times or more. The genes are TRBV6-6 and TRBJ2-1, with 7 positions matching TRBD2. The CDR3 runs 13 residues. J was trimmed by 6 bases and V by 7 bases; bases with no gene match: 6. Germline V gene lookup returns CDR1 MNHNY and CDR2 SVGAGI (reference sequence). Here the CDR3 DNA reads TGTGCCAGCACGGGGGGTGGGCGCAATGAGCAGTTCTTC. This sequence encodes CASTGGGRNEQFF.

The chain is built from TRBV18 and TRBJ2-1, with D perhaps TRBD2 (6 bases). With 0 bases removed from V and 9 bases from J, the gap between germline ends came to 12 bases. The length of the CDR3 is 14 residues. In germline, CDR1 is KGHSH, CDR2 LQKENI. CDR3 bases: TGTGCCAGCTCACCACCGAGCGCTAGCGTTGAGCAGTTCTTC. Its translation is CASSPPSASVEQFF.

This clonotype was seen a few times. The chain has TRBV5-6 and TRBJ1-1; D not resolved. This CDR3 is 14 amino acids long. Germline assignment: CDR1 SGHDT and CDR2 YYEEEE. V lost 7 bases and J lost 6, with 19 bases in between. CDR3: CASRVEGVPSEAFF. In DNA, the CDR3 is TGTGCCAGCCGAGTCGAGGGCGTTCCCTCTGAAGCTTTCTTT. Looking up the rest from reference TRBV5-6 and TRBJ1-1 gives the full variable domain: DAGVTQSPTHLIKTRGQQVTLRCSPKSGHDTVSWYQQALGQGPQFIFQYYEEEERQRGNFPDRFSGHQFPNYSSELNVNALLLGDSALYLCASRVEGVPSEAFFGQGTRLTVV.

The table lists this clonotype with a few counts. Germline and junction disagree at one end, which may indicate a read error. V is TRBV14 and J is TRBJ2-3; maybe TRBD2 (6 bases). This CDR3 has 17 amino acids. The germline CDR1 and CDR2 sequences are SGHDN and FVKESK. CDR3 sequence: CASSEDRLVGLTDTQYF. The CDR3 DNA reads as TGTGCCAGCAGCGAAGATAGACTAGTGGGTCTCACAGATACGCAGTATTTT.

This clonotype has a handful of counts. The CDR3 nucleotides read TGCAGCGTTGATTCGGGGAGGGAGACCCAGTACTTC. It codes for CSVDSGRETQYF. The chain links TRBV29-1 to TRBJ2-5; D perhaps matches TRBD2 (6 bases). V gave up 3 bases and J gave up 5 bases, with 10 bases separating them. Per the germline V gene, CDR1 is SQVTM and CDR2 is ANQGSEA. The CDR3 consists of 12 residues.

This clonotype was seen more than once but under ten times. The J gene is TRBJ2-2, the V gene TRBV27; unclear D gene. From germline, CDR1 is MNHEY and CDR2 SMNVEV (reference sequence). The CDR3 runs 16 residues. V lost 4 bases and J lost 3, with 15 bases in between. The CDR3: CASSSATRGHTGELFF. DNA of the CDR3: TGTGCCAGCAGTTCCGCCACTCGCGGTCACACCGGGGAGCTGTTTTTT.